This T cell receptor (beta chain) was found in a study of T-cell memory formation after mild COVID-19. Whole-study results and caveats: CD4/CD8 balance characterized clones contracting day 15 to 85, and CD4+ skew characterized later expanders. Clones which contracted sat mainly in CM and EM if CD4+, and in EMRA if CD8+. Some clones that responded turned up in pre-infection memory, which suggests that cross-reactive memory joined in.

From 5'RACE with constant-segment primers came TCR alpha and TCR beta cDNA libraries that carried sample barcodes and UMIs. A single record per CDR3 protein comes from TCRdb applying MiXCR to the 5' RACE reads. The sample lists 200,000 to 300,000 distinct CDR3 sequences; over 15% were seen once. This CDR3 region has 16 residues. Unmatched junction bases numbered 3, after V lost 1 base and J lost 1 base. The germline CDR1 and CDR2 sequences are LGHNA and YSLEER. A note on this clonotype: The antigen is unknown.

Sequenced: PBMCs or a T cell subset sorted from them (not recorded which). This chain joins TRBV4-3 and TRBJ2-5, with 10 bases aligning to TRBD2. The receptor was isolated from a man aged 18-30 years who had mild COVID-19 (a few samples of this study predate the infection). Cell type and time point are not known. In DNA form, the CDR3 reads TGCGCCAGCAGCCAAGTTCCTAGCGGGAGCCAAGAGACCCAGTACTTC. It encodes CASSQVPSGSQETQYF.